This is a list of T cell receptor beta chains from one sample in a study of T-cell memory formation after mild COVID-19. TCRdb called the 5' RACE reads again in MiXCR, with one record for every CDR3 protein. The sample yields 50,000 or so distinct CDR3 sequences, approximately 9% seen once. The sample consisted of PBMCs or a T cell subset sorted from them (not recorded which). The receptors stem from an adult woman who had mild COVID-19 (a few samples of this study predate the infection). Cell type and time point are not known. The CDR3 runs from the conserved cysteine through the conserved F or W. Some rows have no size entry. The others give once, few or many, or a class for an expanded clone.

J gene: TRBJ2-1; clone size: few; V gene: TRBV4-1; CDR3 protein: CASSQGQLNEQFF
J gene: TRBJ1-2; clone size: -; V gene: TRBV5-6; CDR3 protein: CASSTAGEGRGYTF
J gene: TRBJ1-2; clone size: -; V gene: TRBV2; CDR3 protein: CASSADRGPYGYTF
J gene: TRBJ1-5; clone size: -; V gene: TRBV6-1; CDR3 protein: CASSAQDNSNQPQHF
J gene: TRBJ2-7; clone size: -; V gene: TRBV7-6; CDR3 protein: CASSLVYVGDHEQYF
J gene: TRBJ2-2; clone size: -; V gene: TRBV7-3; CDR3 protein: CASSSGAGELFF
J gene: TRBJ1-1; clone size: few; V gene: TRBV5-8; CDR3 protein: CASSSLTGIGWPEAFF
J gene: TRBJ1-2; clone size: few; V gene: TRBV5-1; CDR3 protein: CASRSDITYGYTF
J gene: TRBJ2-1; clone size: few; V gene: TRBV7-9; CDR3 protein: CASSGQIKSSYNEQFF
J gene: TRBJ2-1; clone size: -; V gene: TRBV30; CDR3 protein: CAWSARSGGMNYNEQFF
J gene: TRBJ2-1; clone size: -; V gene: TRBV5-5; CDR3 protein: CASSPTGGGYNEQFF
J gene: TRBJ1-2; clone size: many; V gene: TRBV5-1; CDR3 protein: CASSLGMYYGYTF
J gene: TRBJ1-5; clone size: many; V gene: TRBV10-3; CDR3 protein: CATQTGINQPQHF
J gene: TRBJ1-1; clone size: -; V gene: TRBV7-6; CDR3 protein: CASSLPPTANTEAFF
J gene: TRBJ2-5; clone size: few; V gene: TRBV24-1; CDR3 protein: CATSPGQGGETQYF
J gene: TRBJ2-1; clone size: many; V gene: TRBV7-6; CDR3 protein: CASSSTRSSYNEQFF
J gene: TRBJ2-1; clone size: few; V gene: TRBV6-1; CDR3 protein: CASSEHWDSSYNEQFF
J gene: TRBJ2-7; clone size: many; V gene: TRBV10-3; CDR3 protein: CATRGTGEGEQYF
J gene: TRBJ2-1; clone size: -; V gene: TRBV20-1; CDR3 protein: CSAIDRTSGNYNEQFF
J gene: TRBJ2-7; clone size: many; V gene: TRBV4-3; CDR3 protein: CASSQGGRLYEQYF
J gene: TRBJ2-1; clone size: -; V gene: TRBV3-1; CDR3 protein: CASSQVFGSSYNEQFF
J gene: TRBJ1-3; clone size: -; V gene: TRBV30; CDR3 protein: CAWRPRGQGNTIYF
J gene: TRBJ2-1; clone size: many; V gene: TRBV5-6; CDR3 protein: CASSRGQGVSYNEQFF
J gene: TRBJ2-2; clone size: few; V gene: TRBV18; CDR3 protein: CASSPPGITNTGELFF
J gene: TRBJ1-1; clone size: -; V gene: TRBV5-1; CDR3 protein: CASSLQGRSMNTEAFF
J gene: TRBJ2-7; clone size: -; V gene: TRBV7-9; CDR3 protein: CASRAGGGGGREQYF
J gene: TRBJ2-2; clone size: -; V gene: TRBV3-1; CDR3 protein: CASSRIPGGANTGELFF
J gene: TRBJ2-1; clone size: many; V gene: TRBV13; CDR3 protein: CASSSLAGAGDQSSYNEQFF
J gene: TRBJ2-7; clone size: many; V gene: TRBV12-3/TRBV12-4; CDR3 protein: CASSLGLAGATRVYEQYF
J gene: TRBJ2-7; clone size: -; V gene: TRBV5-6; CDR3 protein: CASSSLLHSGEQYF
J gene: TRBJ2-1; clone size: -; V gene: TRBV3-1; CDR3 protein: CASSHARGEQFF
J gene: TRBJ2-2; clone size: -; V gene: TRBV6-6; CDR3 protein: CASAAGVTGELFF
J gene: TRBJ1-5; clone size: -; V gene: TRBV19; CDR3 protein: CASSITGTGGVQPQHF
J gene: TRBJ2-1; clone size: many; V gene: TRBV29-1; CDR3 protein: CSADKPNLIYNEQFF
J gene: TRBJ1-5; clone size: few; V gene: TRBV20-1; CDR3 protein: CSARKTGVGQPQHF
J gene: TRBJ1-1; clone size: few; V gene: TRBV19; CDR3 protein: CASSRDSGIQGPAFF
J gene: TRBJ2-7; clone size: -; V gene: TRBV2; CDR3 protein: CASKPNRDPSYEQYF
J gene: TRBJ2-5; clone size: many; V gene: TRBV6-4; CDR3 protein: CASSEGTSGQETQYF
J gene: TRBJ1-3; clone size: few; V gene: TRBV12-3/TRBV12-4; CDR3 protein: CASSFGGRVEGNTIYF
J gene: TRBJ2-7; clone size: few; V gene: TRBV3-1; CDR3 protein: CASSQPGSYEQYF
J gene: TRBJ2-7; clone size: many; V gene: TRBV7-2; CDR3 protein: CASSLGLAGYEQYF
J gene: TRBJ2-5; clone size: few; V gene: TRBV4-2; CDR3 protein: CASSQGAERVETQYF
J gene: TRBJ1-2; clone size: few; V gene: TRBV9; CDR3 protein: CASSLKPAGGDYGYTF
J gene: TRBJ1-5; clone size: few; V gene: TRBV20-1; CDR3 protein: CSAGQGRESQPQHF
J gene: TRBJ2-1; clone size: -; V gene: TRBV12-3/TRBV12-4; CDR3 protein: CASTGQDVWDEQFF
J gene: TRBJ1-1; clone size: -; V gene: TRBV5-5; CDR3 protein: CASSFPGRLIAFF
J gene: TRBJ2-7; clone size: few; V gene: TRBV27; CDR3 protein: CASSKTRIKIYEQYF
J gene: TRBJ2-7; clone size: few; V gene: TRBV10-3; CDR3 protein: CAISGRDSSYEQYF
J gene: TRBJ2-5; clone size: -; V gene: TRBV20-1; CDR3 protein: CSALTSGQETQYF